This is a list of T cell receptor beta chains from one sample in a study of blood T cells in healthy people across ages. MiXCR, run by TCRdb on the 5' RACE reads, gives a single entry per CDR3 protein. The data contain around 800,000 distinct CDR3 sequences, approximately 65% of them singletons. Material: blood. These receptors were taken from a man aged 25 to 40 in good health. CDR3s include the opening cysteine and the closing phenylalanine or tryptophan. D genes are given only for firm matches. Rows may omit the clone size; those that give it use once, few, many or a size class.

cdr3_nt	cdr3_aa	v_call	j_call	clone_size	d_call
TGTGCCAGCAGGACTAGCTTCGGGGAGACCCAGTACTTC	CASRTSFGETQYF	TRBV12-3/TRBV12-4	TRBJ2-5	NA	TRBD2
TGTGCCTGGAGTCGGTGGGATGGCTACACCTTC	CAWSRWDGYTF	TRBV30	TRBJ1-2	few	NA
TGTGCCAGCAGCTTAGACTGGAACACAGATACGCAGTATTTT	CASSLDWNTDTQYF	TRBV7-2	TRBJ2-3	NA	NA
TGCGCCAGCAGCCCGAATTTGGGGGGCCGCACTGAAGCTTTCTTT	CASSPNLGGRTEAFF	TRBV5-1	TRBJ1-1	few	NA
TGTGCCAGCTCACCGCCGGGGCCCCAAGAGACCCAGTACTTC	CASSPPGPQETQYF	TRBV18	TRBJ2-5	NA	NA
TGCGCCAGCAGCATAAGCAGTTCAGATACGCAGTATTTT	CASSISSSDTQYF	TRBV4-3	TRBJ2-3	few	NA
TGTGCCAGCAGTATGACTAGCGGGGGGCGGAGCCCGAACAATGAGCAGTTCTTC	CASSMTSGGRSPNNEQFF	TRBV12-3/TRBV12-4	TRBJ2-1	NA	TRBD2
TGTGCCAGCAGCTTAGGGGCAGGGGGCGTAGAGACCCAGTACTTC	CASSLGAGGVETQYF	TRBV11-2	TRBJ2-5	NA	TRBD1
TGTGCCAGCAGCCCCCGCAGGGGGCCCAACGAGCAGTACTTC	CASSPRRGPNEQYF	TRBV9	TRBJ2-7	NA	TRBD1
TGCGCCAGCAGCTTGGAATGGGGTTCTAAAGAGACCCAGTACTTC	CASSLEWGSKETQYF	TRBV5-1	TRBJ2-5	NA	NA
TGTGCCAGCACCCCTGCAGGCTCCATTCAGTACTTC	CASTPAGSIQYF	TRBV11-2	TRBJ2-4	NA	NA
TGTGCCATCAGTGACCCTGGGTTCGGGGGGAACTCCTACGAGCAGTACTTC	CAISDPGFGGNSYEQYF	TRBV10-3	TRBJ2-7	NA	TRBD2
TGTGCCAGCAGCGGGCACCCAGTGGCGACGGAGACCCAGTACTTC	CASSGHPVATETQYF	TRBV9	TRBJ2-5	NA	NA
TGTGCCAGCAGCTTAGTGGGACTAGCGGGGGCAAGAGATACGCAGTATTTT	CASSLVGLAGARDTQYF	TRBV7-9	TRBJ2-3	NA	TRBD2
TGTGCCAGCAGCTCAGGACCCTCCACCATCTATGGCTACACCTTC	CASSSGPSTIYGYTF	TRBV12-3/TRBV12-4	TRBJ1-2	few	NA
TGTGCCAGCATGGGACAGGGCCCTGGCTACACCTTC	CASMGQGPGYTF	TRBV25-1	TRBJ1-2	NA	TRBD1
TGCGCCAGCAGCCCTCAAGGAGGGCTGGGTGAAAAACTGTTTTTT	CASSPQGGLGEKLFF	TRBV5-1	TRBJ1-4	few	NA
TGTGCCAGCAGCTCGGGACAGTTCAACGAGCAGTACTTC	CASSSGQFNEQYF	TRBV7-9	TRBJ2-7	NA	TRBD1
TGTGCCAGCAGCTTAACACTAGCGAGTCTCACCGGGGAGCTGTTTTTT	CASSLTLASLTGELFF	TRBV7-2	TRBJ2-2	NA	TRBD2
TGTGCCAGCAAGGCCTCAGGGATGGGAACCGGGGAGCTGTTTTTT	CASKASGMGTGELFF	TRBV27	TRBJ2-2	NA	NA
TGTGCCAGCAGCCACAGGGCCCCAACTAATGAAAAACTGTTTTTT	CASSHRAPTNEKLFF	TRBV4-2	TRBJ1-4	NA	NA
TGCAGCGTTGATTCCGGGACAATCGGTGAAAAACTGTTTTTT	CSVDSGTIGEKLFF	TRBV29-1	TRBJ1-4	NA	NA
TGTGCCAGCAGTCGACAGTGGTCCGGGGACACTGAAGCTTTCTTT	CASSRQWSGDTEAFF	TRBV12-3/TRBV12-4	TRBJ1-1	NA	NA
TGCAGTGTCTGGGGACTAGCGGGGGGCGGGGAGCAGTTCTTC	CSVWGLAGGGEQFF	TRBV20-1	TRBJ2-1	NA	TRBD2
TGTGCCAGCAGCTTAAACGGGGGGCGCGTAGCCGGGGAGCTGTTTTTT	CASSLNGGRVAGELFF	TRBV7-2	TRBJ2-2	NA	NA
TGTGCCAGCAGGGCACAGGGAGGGGTCACTGAAGCTTTCTTT	CASRAQGGVTEAFF	TRBV6-4	TRBJ1-1	once	NA
TGTGCCAGCAGCCCCTACAGGGGTCTGAACGAGCAGTACTTC	CASSPYRGLNEQYF	TRBV12-3/TRBV12-4	TRBJ2-7	few	TRBD1
TGTGCCAGCAACCTGGGACAGGGGTTCCAAGAGGCCCAGTACTTC	CASNLGQGFQEAQYF	TRBV6-1	TRBJ2-5	once	TRBD1
TGTGCCAGCAGTCACTACACAGGGGCGGGGGTCAATCAGCCCCAGCATTTT	CASSHYTGAGVNQPQHF	TRBV28	TRBJ1-5	NA	TRBD1
TGTGCCAGCTCACCATCGGGACAGGGACACGGCTACACCTTC	CASSPSGQGHGYTF	TRBV18	TRBJ1-2	few	TRBD1
TGTGCCAGCAGTTACTTTAACGGGGGGGCAAATGAGCAGTTCTTC	CASSYFNGGANEQFF	TRBV6-5	TRBJ2-1	once	TRBD2
TGTGCCAGCAGTTCCCTTGGCAGGGTTGAAGAGACCCAGTACTTC	CASSSLGRVEETQYF	TRBV6-2/TRBV6-3	TRBJ2-5	NA	NA
TGTGCCACCAGTGATTCCCCGGACAGGGGCGCTGAAGCTTTCTTT	CATSDSPDRGAEAFF	TRBV24-1	TRBJ1-1	NA	TRBD1
TGTGCCAGCAGCTTCATGGCAACTAATGAAAAACTGTTTTTT	CASSFMATNEKLFF	TRBV7-2	TRBJ1-4	NA	NA
TGTGCCGGACAGGCCGCCGGGGAGCTGTTTTTT	CAGQAAGELFF	TRBV7-8	TRBJ2-2	NA	TRBD1
TGTGCCAGCAGCCACAGAGGGACTAGTTTAGAAAATGAGCAGTTCTTC	CASSHRGTSLENEQFF	TRBV4-2	TRBJ2-1	NA	TRBD2
TGTGCCAGCAGCGTTGAAGGGTCCAACACAGATACGCAGTATTTT	CASSVEGSNTDTQYF	TRBV9	TRBJ2-3	NA	NA
TGTGCCAGCAGTTCCCGTGCGGGACGGAATTCAAAAAACATTCAGTACTTC	CASSSRAGRNSKNIQYF	TRBV2	TRBJ2-4	NA	NA
TGTGCCAGCAGTCCCGGGACAGGGGAAGACGAGCAGTACTTC	CASSPGTGEDEQYF	TRBV6-1	TRBJ2-7	NA	TRBD1
TGTGCCACCCGCGACAGGCATGGAGAAAAACTGTTTTTT	CATRDRHGEKLFF	TRBV2	TRBJ1-4	NA	NA